This T cell receptor beta chain came from a study of T cells in localized non-small cell lung cancer. As regards this clone: Antigen: not known.

Study-level points and caveats: Out of the top 100 tumor clones, a median roughly 58 were seen in adjacent lung. The greatest T cell clonality was found in uninvolved adjacent lung (higher than in tumor). Because researchers sequenced only one region of the tumor, heterogeneity is still possible.

TCRdb keeps only in-frame clones here, not all; method: immunoSEQ multiplex PCR. The table lists 40,000 to 50,000 clones, roughly 86% of them singletons. This sample comprised peripheral blood, obtained before any cancer treatment. The sequence was obtained from a woman aged 18-55 years with stage III lung adenocarcinoma.

The CDR3 loop reads CASQQGLSTDTQYF. CDR3 bases: TGTGCCAGCCAGCAGGGTTTAAGCACAGATACGCAGTATTTT. J is TRBJ2-3 and V is TRBV6-1; D might be TRBD1 (5 bases). V was pared by 8 bases and J by 0 bases, with 12 bases between. Germline V lookup: CDR1 MNHNS, CDR2 SASEGT. The length of the CDR3 is 14 residues.